Each of the 26 T cell receptor beta chains below was sequenced from the same sample in a study of metastatic and nonmetastatic thyroid tumors. Thyroid surgery was preceded by no treatment in any patient. MiXCR re-clonotyped the PCR reads for TCRdb. This sample has about 69,000 clones, with 13% to 15% found just once. Specimen: blood. These TCRs come from a male donor with papillary thyroid cancer or a benign thyroid nodule (not recorded which). Some clones in this sample may be carry-over from other donors' samples.

At least ten counts were recorded for this clone. This sequence joins TRBV28 and TRBJ1-2, with D perhaps matching TRBD1 (5 bases). Trimming took off 10 bases at V and 4 bases at J, with 25 bases between the two ends. The CDR3 is 16 amino acids. The germline V gene has CDR1 MDHEN and CDR2 SYDVKM. The CDR3 reads CATRGVGTPKGYGYTF. CDR3 coding DNA: TGTGCCACCAGAGGGGTCGGGACTCCCAAGGGCTATGGCTACACCTTC.

This chain joins TRBV29-1 and TRBJ1-2; no firm D call. V was shortened by 4 bases and J by 6 bases, with 15 bases between the two germline ends. Germline CDR1 and CDR2: SQVTM and ANQGSEA. The CDR3 is 13 amino acids. CDR3 DNA: TGCAGCGTTGTAGCGGAGAAGTTCGATGGCTACACCTTC. Protein product: CSVVAEKFDGYTF.

This clone was counted many times. The chain couples TRBV4-1 to TRBJ1-2, with TRBD1 as a possible D gene (5 bases). Germline CDR1 MGHRA, CDR2 YSYEKL. V was pared by 4 bases and J by 8 bases, with 23 bases between. This CDR3 contains 16 residues. CDR3 nucleotide sequence: TGCGCCAGCAGCCTCGACCCGGGGTACAGGCTGAGAGGCTACACCTTC. Translation: CASSLDPGYRLRGYTF.

Note on this clone: One junction end disagrees with the germline gene, perhaps due to a read error. DNA of the CDR3: TGTGCCACCAGTCAACCGGGACAGTGGAATTCACCCCTCCACTTT. The encoded protein is CATSQPGQWNSPLHF. The gene calls are TRBV6-1 and TRBJ1-6, with TRBD1 matching 7 bases. Germline V CDR1 and CDR2: MNHNS, SASEGT. The CDR3 length is 15 residues.

This clone was counted many times. Other DNA sequences in the sample encode the same CDR3. The rearrangement links TRBV6-4 to TRBJ1-5; TRBD1 aligns across 8 bases. In germline, CDR1 is MRHNA, CDR2 SNTAGT. CDR3 length equals 14 residues. V shed 7 bases, J shed 4 bases, and the junction held 6 bases outside the gene matches. CDR3 amino acids: CASITGGANQPQHF. The CDR3 DNA follows: TGTGCCAGCATAACAGGGGGAGCAAATCAGCCCCAGCATTTT.

This clone was counted at least ten times. V and J are TRBV6-1 and TRBJ1-2; D is unclear. V was shortened by 2 bases and J by 4 bases, with 8 bases between the two germline ends. The CDR3 length is 13 residues. From germline, CDR1 is MNHNS and CDR2 SASEGT. CDR3 protein: CASSETFRYGYTF. The CDR3 DNA reads as TGTGCCAGCAGTGAAACCTTCCGCTATGGCTACACCTTC.

This clone showed up just a few times. The chain recombines TRBV5-4 with TRBJ1-4, with D hard to call. V was cut by 0 bases and J by 9 bases, with 15 bases left in between. Germline loops: CDR1 SGHNT, CDR2 YYREEE (reference sequence). The CDR3 has 15 amino acids. CDR3 coding DNA: TGTGCCAGCAGCTTGGGTGCAGACTCCAATCAAAAACTGTTTTTT. Translation: CASSLGADSNQKLFF.

This clone came up many times. The chain has TRBV5-1 and TRBJ2-2; 10 nucleotides align to TRBD2. The CDR3 extends over 18 amino acids. V shed 4 bases, J shed 2 bases, and the junction held 11 bases outside the gene matches. CDR1 and CDR2 from the germline V gene are SGHRS and YFSETQ. CDR3 protein: CASSPLPLAGLNTGELFF. DNA for the CDR3: TGCGCCAGCAGCCCCCTCCCACTAGCGGGACTAAACACCGGGGAGCTGTTTTTT.

This clone was seen more than once but under ten times. A much larger clone differs from this one at a single base, so this may be a read error. This likely comes from a read error, as the CDR3 has no conserved phenylalanine or tryptophan at its end. No DNA is shown, since the ends of the CDR3 on it are uncertain; the CDR3 is the one TCRdb lists. Different DNA sequences within this sample yield the same CDR3. The chain combines TRBV7-9 with TRBJ1-2. The CDR3 adds up to 10 amino acids, both ends counted. Germline values: CDR1 SEHNR, CDR2 FQNEAQ (reference sequence). The CDR3 spells CGVTDQWVLL.

This clone was detected many times. The chain uses TRBV5-1 and TRBJ1-6, with D maybe TRBD1 (6 bases). Germline values: CDR1 SGHRS, CDR2 YFSETQ. The CDR3 sequence is 16 residues long. V was pared by 3 bases and J by 5 bases, with 15 bases between. CDR3 sequence (DNA): TGCGCCAGCAGCTCCCGGACGGGGGGCAATAATTCACCCCTCCACTTT. Residues: CASSSRTGGNNSPLHF. The whole variable domain, remainder taken from reference TRBV5-1 and TRBJ1-6, is KAGVTQTPRYLIKTRGQQVTLSCSPISGHRSVSWYQQTPGQGLQFLFEYFSETQRNKGNFPGRFSGRQFSNSRSEMNVSTLELGDSALYLCASSSRTGGNNSPLHFGNGTRLTVT.

A note on this clone: A much larger clone differs by one base, so this may be a read error. Other DNA sequences of this sample code for an identical CDR3. The rearrangement links TRBV5-5 to TRBJ2-7, with D possibly being TRBD1 (5 bases). CDR3 length: 13 residues. The V end lost 4 bases, the J end lost 3 bases, and 11 bases lay between the germline ends. The germline CDR1 and CDR2 sequences are SGHKS and YYEKEE (reference sequence). CDR3 sequence: CASSVRVNYEQYF. CDR3 nucleotides: TGTGCCAGCAGCGTCAGGGTGAACTACGAGCAGTACTTC.

At least ten counts were recorded for this clone. A read error may account for a junction end that differs from germline. This chain links TRBV6-2 or TRBV6-3 with TRBJ2-7, with 9 bases identical to TRBD1. There are 20 residues in the CDR3. Germline V gene data show CDR1 as MNHEY and CDR2 as SVGEGT. As DNA, the CDR3 is TGTGCCAGCAGTTCCTTAACCGGACAGGGGTCCCGCTATATCTCCGACGAGCAGTACTTC. Its protein product is CASSSLTGQGSRYISDEQYF.

This clone was seen ten or more times. The chain recombines TRBV3-1 with TRBJ1-1; D not certain. V dropped 3 bases and J dropped 4 bases, with 12 bases sitting between them. This CDR3 is 14 amino acids long. CDR1 and CDR2 from the germline V gene are LGHDT and YNNKEL (reference sequence). The CDR3 region has the DNA TGTGCCAGCAGCCACCTTGGGAGTTTCACTGAAGCTTTCTTT. Translated: CASSHLGSFTEAFF. Based on the CDR3 plus reference TRBV3-1 and TRBJ1-1, the full variable domain is DTAVSQTPKYLVTQMGNDKSIKCEQNLGHDTMYWYKQDSKKFLKIMFSYNNKELIINETVPNRFSPKSPDKAHLNLHINSLELGDSAVYFCASSHLGSFTEAFFGQGTRLTVV.

This clone was detected many times. CDR3 residues: CSARDPRGTEAFF. In DNA form, the CDR3 reads TGCAGTGCTAGAGATCCCCGTGGGACTGAAGCTTTCTTT. The chain uses TRBV20-1 and TRBJ1-1; D remains ambiguous. This CDR3 region has 13 residues. Germline-derived CDR1 and CDR2 are DFQATT and SNEGSKA (reference sequence). Trimming shortened V by 0 bases and J by 5 bases, and 10 bases separated the two germline ends.

This clone was observed many times. The chain carries TRBV12-3 or TRBV12-4 and TRBJ2-2; 11 positions agree with TRBD1. J lost 4 bases, V lost 5 bases, and 3 bases had no gene match. The CDR3 has 15 residues. The CDR3 protein is CASSPDRGRTGELFF. CDR3 DNA: TGTGCCAGCAGTCCGGACAGGGGGCGCACCGGGGAGCTGTTTTTT.

The rearrangement links TRBV4-1 to TRBJ2-5; D is unclear. CDR3 length: 12 residues. Trimming shortened V by 0 bases and J by 7 bases, and 6 bases separated the two germline ends. Germline CDR1 reads MGHRA; CDR2 reads YSYEKL. Here the CDR3 reads CASSQDLGTQYF. The CDR3 DNA reads as TGCGCCAGCAGCCAAGATCTCGGGACCCAGTACTTC.

This clone was detected ten times or more. V usage is TRBV28 and J usage is TRBJ2-1; D is possibly TRBD1 (5 bases). The germline CDR1 and CDR2 sequences are MDHEN and SYDVKM. This CDR3 comprises 15 residues. Trimming left V 4 bases short and J 5 bases short, with 15 bases between. The CDR3 loop is CASSSVRQQHNEQFF. CDR3 DNA: TGTGCCAGCAGTTCAGTCAGACAGCAGCACAATGAGCAGTTCTTC. Combining the CDR3 with reference TRBV28 and TRBJ2-1 gives the whole variable domain DVKVTQSSRYLVKRTGEKVFLECVQDMDHENMFWYRQDPGLGLRLIYFSYDVKMKEKGDIPEGYSVSREKKERFSLILESASTNQTSMYLCASSSVRQQHNEQFFGPGTRLTVL.

This clone has at least ten counts. The genes are TRBV18 and TRBJ1-1; D gene ambiguous. Deletions cut 5 bases from V and 1 base from J, with 8 bases between. Germline values: CDR1 KGHSH, CDR2 LQKENI. The CDR3 is 13 residues long. CDR3 nucleotide sequence: TGTGCCAGCTCAAAGCGACAGAACACTGAAGCTTTCTTT. Translation gives CASSKRQNTEAFF.

This clone was seen more than once but under ten times. J is TRBJ2-1 and V is TRBV27, with D hard to call. Germline lookup yields CDR1 MNHEY and CDR2 SMNVEV (reference sequence). Deletions cut 5 bases from V and 4 bases from J, with 24 bases between. The CDR3 has 18 amino acids. The CDR3 sequence: CASSHRGLGGTSYNEQFF. CDR3 bases: TGTGCCAGCAGTCACCGCGGTTTGGGCGGAACTTCATACAATGAGCAGTTCTTC.

Many counts were recorded for this clone. The rearrangement links TRBV28 to TRBJ1-5, with D possibly TRBD1 on 5 matching bases. In germline, CDR1 is MDHEN, CDR2 SYDVKM. CDR3 length: 14 amino acids. Trimming cost V 7 bases and J 5 bases, with 15 bases left between them. DNA for the CDR3: TGTGCCAGCACCAACGGGCAGGGCTATCAGCCCCAGCATTTT. Protein: CASTNGQGYQPQHF.

This clone was counted ten times or more. The V gene is TRBV9, the J gene TRBJ1-2; TRBD1 aligns across 12 bases. The CDR3 length is 14 residues. Germline values: CDR1 SGDLS, CDR2 YYNGEE. With 4 bases clipped from V and 8 bases from J, the junction kept 6 bases outside the gene matches. CDR3 amino acids: CASSSGQGAGGYTF. Here the CDR3 DNA reads TGTGCCAGCAGCTCGGGACAGGGGGCAGGGGGCTACACCTTC.

As to this clone: This may arise from a read error, as a much more abundant clone is one base away. The chain is built from TRBV2 and TRBJ2-2; 9 positions agree with TRBD2. The CDR3 is 15 residues long. The germline V gene has CDR1 SNHLY and CDR2 FYNNEI. As DNA, the CDR3 is TGTACCATCTCGCGGGAGGGCCGTCTCACCTGGGAGCTGTTTTTT. Its protein is CTISREGRLTWELFF. Combining the CDR3 with reference TRBV2 and TRBJ2-2 gives the whole variable domain EPEVTQTPSHQVTQMGQEVILRCVPISNHLYFYWYRQILGQKVEFLVSFYNNEISEKSEIFDDQFSVERPDGSNFTLKIRSTKLEDSAMYFCTISREGRLTWELFFGEGSRLTVL.

This clone was counted at least ten times. The chain combines TRBV14 with TRBJ1-3; D not certain. Trimming shortened V by 5 bases and J by 0 bases, and 8 bases separated the two germline ends. The CDR3 contains 14 residues. Germline V gene data show CDR1 as SGHDN and CDR2 as FVKESK. DNA of the CDR3: TGTGCCAGCAGCTTCGGCTACTCTGGAAACACCATATATTTT. It specifies CASSFGYSGNTIYF.

This clone was seen ten or more times. The chain is built from TRBV12-3 or TRBV12-4 and TRBJ2-5; 8 nucleotides match TRBD1. After removal of 4 bases from V and 5 bases from J, the junction contained 6 bases not matched to a gene. This CDR3 contains 14 residues. The CDR3 reads CASSSSGGGETQYF. The DNA of the CDR3 is TGTGCCAGCAGTTCTTCAGGGGGCGGGGAGACCCAGTACTTC.

In regard to this clone: Given a much more abundant clone one base away, this may be a read error. Other DNA sequences from this sample encode an identical CDR3 as well. The chain joins TRBV7-3 to TRBJ2-4, with a tentative D call TRBD1 (5 bases). The germline V gene encodes CDR1 SGHTA and CDR2 FQGTGA. The CDR3 has 14 amino acids. The V and J ends lost 1 base and 8 bases respectively, with 12 bases between them. CDR3 sequence (DNA): TGTGCCAGCAGCTTAATGGGGCTAGGGGACATTCAGTACTTC. As protein: CASSLMGLGDIQYF. The full variable domain, with the rest looked up from reference TRBV7-3 and TRBJ2-4, is GAGVSQTPSNKVTEKGKYVELRCDPISGHTALYWYRQSLGQGPEFLIYFQGTGAADDSGLPNDRFFAVRPEGSVSTLKIQRTERGDSAVYLCASSLMGLGDIQYFGAGTRLSVL.

Many counts were recorded for this clone. CDR3 residues: CASSPGQMNTEAFF. As DNA, the CDR3 is TGTGCCAGCAGTCCGGGACAGATGAACACTGAAGCTTTCTTT. The chain uses TRBV6-1 and TRBJ1-1; TRBD1 matches at 7 bases. Germline V lookup: CDR1 MNHNS, CDR2 SASEGT. The CDR3 runs to 14 residues. With 5 bases clipped from V and 0 bases from J, the junction kept 3 bases outside the gene matches.